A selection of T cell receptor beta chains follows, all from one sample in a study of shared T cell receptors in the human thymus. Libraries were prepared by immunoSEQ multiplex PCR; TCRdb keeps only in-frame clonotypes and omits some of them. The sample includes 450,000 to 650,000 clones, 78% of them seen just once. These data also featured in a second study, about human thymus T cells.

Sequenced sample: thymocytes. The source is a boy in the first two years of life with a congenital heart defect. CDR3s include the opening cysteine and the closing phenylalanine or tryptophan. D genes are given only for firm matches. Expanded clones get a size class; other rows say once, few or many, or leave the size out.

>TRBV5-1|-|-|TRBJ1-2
TGCGCCAGCAGACCAGGCAGGGTTTATGGCTACACCTTC
CASRPGRVYGYTF
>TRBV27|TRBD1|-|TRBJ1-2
TGTGCCAGCAGTTTGGGGTCCGGGACAGGGAGTCGAGGTGGCTACACCTTC
CASSLGSGTGSRGGYTF
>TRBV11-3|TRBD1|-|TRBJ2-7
TGTGCCAGCAGACCCGGGACAGGGGGCTCCTACGAGCAGTACTTC
CASRPGTGGSYEQYF
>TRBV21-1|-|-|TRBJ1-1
TGTGCCAGCAGCACCAGTCAGGTGAACACTGAAGCTTTCTTT
CASSTSQVNTEAFF
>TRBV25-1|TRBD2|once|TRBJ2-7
TGTGCCAGCAGTGGGTGGGGGAGGGCGGGAGAGCAGTACTTC
CASSGWGRAGEQYF
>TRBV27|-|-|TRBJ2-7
TGTGCCAGCAGTTTATCGGCCGGGTTAATCTACGAGCAGTACTTC
CASSLSAGLIYEQYF
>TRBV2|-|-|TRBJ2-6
TGTGCCACCACAAGAGGGATAGGGTTTAGCTCTGGGGCCAACGTCCTGACTTTC
CATTRGIGFSSGANVLTF
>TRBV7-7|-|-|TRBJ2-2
TGTGCCAGCAGCGTGACGGGGTTCCCCCCCGGGGAGCTGTTTTTT
CASSVTGFPPGELFF
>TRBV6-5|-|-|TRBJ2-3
TGTGCCAGCAGTTCTAAGGGGGTAGAGGCAGATACGCAGTATTTT
CASSSKGVEADTQYF
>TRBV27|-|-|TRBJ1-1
TGTGCCAGCAGTCCCCGGGAGGGGTGCACTGAAGCTTTCTTT
CASSPREGCTEAFF
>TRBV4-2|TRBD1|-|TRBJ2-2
TGTGCCAGCAGCCAACGGACAGGGGGTAACACCGGGGAGCTGTTTTTT
CASSQRTGGNTGELFF
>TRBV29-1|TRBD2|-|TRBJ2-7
TGCAGCGACCTGGGACTAGCATGCGCCTACGAGCAGTACTTC
CSDLGLACAYEQYF
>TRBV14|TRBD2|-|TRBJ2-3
TGTGCCAGCAGCCAGGGGGCGGGAGGGCCGCCAGATACGCAGTATTTT
CASSQGAGGPPDTQYF
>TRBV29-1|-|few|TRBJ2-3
TGCAGCGTGCTTTGGTGGCACGTTGATACGCAGTATTTT
CSVLWWHVDTQYF
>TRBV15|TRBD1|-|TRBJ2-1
TGTGCCACCAGCAGAGGGGACAGAGAGTTCTTC
CATSRGDREFF
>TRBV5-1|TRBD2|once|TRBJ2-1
TGCGCCAGCATGGGACTAGCGGTCCACAATGAGCAGTTCTTC
CASMGLAVHNEQFF
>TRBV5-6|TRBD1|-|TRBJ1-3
TGTGCCAGCAGCTTAGCACGGACAGACAGGGGGGCCTCTGGAAACACCATATATTTT
CASSLARTDRGASGNTIYF
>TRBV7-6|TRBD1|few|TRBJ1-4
TGTGCCAGCAGCTCCCACAGGGGTGAAAAACTGTTTTTT
CASSSHRGEKLFF
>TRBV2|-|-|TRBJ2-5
TGTGCCAGCAGATCCGGCCCGCAGCGGTACTTC
CASRSGPQRYF
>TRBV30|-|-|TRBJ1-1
TGTGCCTGGACAGTTTACGCGGGGGAAGGAATGAACACTGAAGCTTTCTTT
CAWTVYAGEGMNTEAFF
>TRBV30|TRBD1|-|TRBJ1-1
TGTGCCTGGACGACAGGGTGGAACACTGAAGCTTTCTTT
CAWTTGWNTEAFF
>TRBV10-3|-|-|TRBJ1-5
TGTGCCATCAGTGGAGGACGGACAGCCAATCAGCCCCAGCATTTT
CAISGGRTANQPQHF
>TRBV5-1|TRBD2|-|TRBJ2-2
TGCGCCAGCAGTCGTGCGGGAGGCGGCATCGCGAACACCGGGGAGCTGTTTTTT
CASSRAGGGIANTGELFF
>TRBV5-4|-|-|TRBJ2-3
TGTGCCAGCAGCTTGGTGCCAGGCGGCACAGATACGCAGTATTTT
CASSLVPGGTDTQYF
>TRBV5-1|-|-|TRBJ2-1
TGCGCCAGCAGTCTCCGAGCGGTGTACAATGAGCAGTTCTTC
CASSLRAVYNEQFF
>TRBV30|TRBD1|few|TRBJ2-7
TGTGCCTGGAGTCCGACAGGGGGGGAGCAGTACTTC
CAWSPTGGEQYF
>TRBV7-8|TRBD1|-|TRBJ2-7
TGTGCCAGCAGCCCTACCCGGGACAGGGGGTACGGGATAGGATCCTACGAGCAGTACTTC
CASSPTRDRGYGIGSYEQYF
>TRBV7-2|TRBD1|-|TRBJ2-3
TGTGCCAGCAGCTTAGACGCCGGGACAGGGAGGGCAGATACGCAGTATTTT
CASSLDAGTGRADTQYF
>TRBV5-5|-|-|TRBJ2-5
TGTGCCAGCAGCTTAGGGGCCGAGCTTTACCAAGAGACCCAGTACTTC
CASSLGAELYQETQYF
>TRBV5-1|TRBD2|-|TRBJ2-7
TGCGCCAGCAGCTGTGAGACTAGCGGGAGAGGACCCGCCCACGAGCAGTACTTC
CASSCETSGRGPAHEQYF
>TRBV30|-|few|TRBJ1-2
TGTGCCTGGAGCGCCTTACGACAGGACCCCTATGGCTACACCTTC
CAWSALRQDPYGYTF
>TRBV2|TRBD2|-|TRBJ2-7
TGTGCCAGCAGTGAGAACCTGGGGCGGGCGGGAGTGAGCTACGAGCAGTACTTC
CASSENLGRAGVSYEQYF
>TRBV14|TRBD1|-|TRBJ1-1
TGTGCCAGCAGCCATGAACCCGACAGGGAGGCTGAAGCTTTCTTT
CASSHEPDREAEAFF
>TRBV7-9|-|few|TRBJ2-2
TGTGCCAGCAGCTGGGGGCGAGTGGGTGCCGGGGAGCTGTTTTTT
CASSWGRVGAGELFF
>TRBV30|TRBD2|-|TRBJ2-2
TGTGCCTGGAACGGGACTAGCGGGAGCAAGGGGGAGCTGTTTTTT
CAWNGTSGSKGELFF
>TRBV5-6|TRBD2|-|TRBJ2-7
TGTGCCAGCAGCTCATATGGGACTAGCGGGAGGTTCCCCTCCTACGAGCAGTACTTC
CASSSYGTSGRFPSYEQYF
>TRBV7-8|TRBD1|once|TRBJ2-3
TGTGCCAGCAGCTTAGGGACAGGGGGGAGAGATACGCAGTATTTT
CASSLGTGGRDTQYF
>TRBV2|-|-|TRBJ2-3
TGTGCCAGCAGGGACTTAAAAAACACAGATACGCAGTATTTT
CASRDLKNTDTQYF
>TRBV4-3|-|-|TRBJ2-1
TGCGCCAGCAGCCAAGATTTCGGTTCCTACAATGAGCAGTTCTTC
CASSQDFGSYNEQFF
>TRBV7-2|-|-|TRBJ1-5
TGTGCCAGCAGCTTTCGGGCGGGGGAAGATCAGCCCCAGCATTTT
CASSFRAGEDQPQHF
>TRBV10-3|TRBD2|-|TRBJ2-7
TGTGCCATCAGTGAAAAGAAGAACAAATTCGGTCTAGCGGGAGAGGTCCCCTACGAGCAGTACTTC
CAISEKKNKFGLAGEVPYEQYF
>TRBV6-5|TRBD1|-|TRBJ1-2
TGTGCCAGCAGTTACACCCGGGACAGGGGGTTGGACGGCTACACCTTC
CASSYTRDRGLDGYTF
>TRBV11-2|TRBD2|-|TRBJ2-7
TGTGCCAGCCGAGGGAGGGACGAGCAGTACTTC
CASRGRDEQYF
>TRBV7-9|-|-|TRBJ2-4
TGTGCCAGCAGCCCCGACCGAACTAGCCCCAAAAACATTCAGTACTTC
CASSPDRTSPKNIQYF
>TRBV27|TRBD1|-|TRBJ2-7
TGTGCCAGCAGTCCGCGACAAGGACAGGGGCGGCCCCCCTACGAGCAGTACTTC
CASSPRQGQGRPPYEQYF
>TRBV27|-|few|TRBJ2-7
TGTGCCAGCAGTTTATCGGCCCCAGGGCCCCACGAGCAGTACTTC
CASSLSAPGPHEQYF
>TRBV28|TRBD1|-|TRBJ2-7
TGTGCCAGCAGTCCCCCCACAGGGGGCGCGGATGAGCAGTACTTC
CASSPPTGGADEQYF
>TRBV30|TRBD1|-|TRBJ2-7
TGTGCCTGCTCCTGGGGGACAGTCATATCCTACGAGCAGTACTTC
CACSWGTVISYEQYF
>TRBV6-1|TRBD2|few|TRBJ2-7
TGTGCCAGCAGTGAAGTTTGGGGACTAGCGGCGAGTTACGAGCAGTACTTC
CASSEVWGLAASYEQYF
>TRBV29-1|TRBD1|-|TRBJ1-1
TGCAGCGTTGACAGGGGGGCTGAAGCTTTCTTT
CSVDRGAEAFF
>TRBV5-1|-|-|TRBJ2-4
TGCGCCAGCAGCCCCACCGCGGAGGGGAAAAACATTCAGTACTTC
CASSPTAEGKNIQYF